The 18 T cell receptor beta chains below were found in one sample sequenced in a study of neurological immune-mediated disorders. Documented time point: technical triplicate 2. TCRdb ran MiXCR on the 5' RACE reads and lists one entry per CDR3 protein. This sample has more than 50,000 distinct CDR3 sequences; 20% to 30% occur once, and the top ten carry 4.6%. The sample taken for sequencing was PBMCs. The receptors stem from a man in his 60s with HTLV-1-associated myelopathy (HAM/TSP).

This clonotype came up many times. This rearrangement joins TRBV7-6 to TRBJ2-5; 10 positions agree with TRBD2. Trimming took 5 bases from V and 5 from J; bases not matched to a gene: 14. The CDR3 has 17 amino acids. The V gene's germline CDR1 is SGHVS and CDR2 FNYEAQ. CDR3 in amino acids: CASSALLAGSPRETQYF. In nucleotides, the CDR3 is TGTGCCAGCAGCGCGTTACTAGCGGGGAGCCCGAGGGAGACCCAGTACTTC.

This clonotype was found many times. V usage is TRBV5-1 and J usage is TRBJ2-7; 9 nucleotides align to TRBD1. The CDR3 extends over 17 amino acids. The junction had 11 bases not matched to a gene; V was cut back by 2 bases and J by 2 bases. Germline V lookup: CDR1 SGHRS, CDR2 YFSETQ. CDR3 sequence (DNA): TGCGCCAGCAGCTTAGAACTAACCGGGACAGGGACCTACGAGCAGTACTTC. Its protein is CASSLELTGTGTYEQYF.

This clonotype was picked up a small number of times. This chain uses TRBV18 with TRBJ2-1, with 9 bases matching TRBD2. The CDR3 spans 15 residues. In germline, CDR1 is KGHSH, CDR2 LQKENI. J gave up 4 bases and V 4 bases, and 5 bases lay outside the gene matches. The CDR3: CASSRRLAEYNEQFF. The CDR3 nucleotides read TGTGCCAGCTCACGCAGACTAGCGGAGTACAATGAGCAGTTCTTC.

The chain joins TRBV18 to TRBJ2-3; tentative D call: TRBD1 (6 bases). CDR3 length equals 14 residues. Germline assignment: CDR1 KGHSH and CDR2 LQKENI. The V end lost 5 bases, the J end lost 1 base, and 10 bases lay between the germline ends. CDR3: CASSARGGTDTQYF. The CDR3 nucleotides are TGTGCCAGCTCAGCCAGGGGAGGCACAGATACGCAGTATTTT.

This clonotype came up many times. The gene calls are TRBV7-3 and TRBJ2-3; D gene ambiguous. With 3 bases removed from V and 2 bases from J, the gap between germline ends came to 6 bases. CDR1 is SGHTA, CDR2 FQGTGA, per germline. The CDR3 covers 13 residues. CDR3 region: CASSFTLTDTQYF. The CDR3 region has the DNA TGTGCCAGCAGCTTCACTCTCACAGATACGCAGTATTTT.

This clonotype was observed at least ten times. The chain combines TRBV20-1 with TRBJ2-7; 7 nucleotides align to TRBD1. The CDR3 has 13 residues. Losses at the gene ends were 6 bases for V and 0 bases for J; bases not matched to a gene: 5. Per the germline V gene, CDR1 is DFQATT and CDR2 is SNEGSKA (reference sequence). The CDR3 coding sequence is TGCAGTGCCGTCACAGGGGCCTCCTACGAGCAGTACTTC. As protein: CSAVTGASYEQYF.

The CDR3 sequence: CASSFDSYEQYF. In DNA form, the CDR3 reads TGTGCCAGCAGCTTTGACAGCTACGAGCAGTACTTC. The V gene is TRBV7-9, the J gene TRBJ2-7; tentative D call: TRBD1 (5 bases). Trimming took 3 bases from V and 3 from J, leaving 6 bases between them. The CDR3 length is 12 residues. The germline CDR1 and CDR2 sequences are SEHNR and FQNEAQ (reference sequence).

This clonotype was counted only a few times. The J gene is TRBJ2-5, the V gene TRBV19; 13 bases are a match to TRBD2. The CDR3 is 17 amino acids. Germline-derived CDR1 and CDR2 are LNHDA and SQIVND (reference sequence). V was clipped by 5 bases and J by 2 bases; unmatched bases: 8. The CDR3, as DNA: TGTGCCAGTAGTCCCCGTGGGGGACTAGCGGGACAAGAGACCCAGTACTTC. Translating gives CASSPRGGLAGQETQYF.

The genes are TRBV21-1 and TRBJ2-5. TRBV21-1 is termed a pseudogene. The CDR3 has 11 amino acids. CDR3 region: CASSNVRRPYF. The CDR3 region has the DNA TGTGCCAGCAGCAACGTTAGACGCCCGTACTTC.

The chain links TRBV5-1 to TRBJ2-1; the D is unclear. CDR1 is SGHRS, CDR2 YFSETQ, per germline. This CDR3 is built from 15 residues. Trimming shortened V by 0 bases and J by 4 bases, and 11 bases separated the two germline ends. The chain's CDR3 is CASSLVQASYNEQFF. The CDR3 nucleotides read TGCGCCAGCAGCTTGGTTCAGGCCTCATACAATGAGCAGTTCTTC.

The sample holds many counts of this clonotype. The rearrangement links TRBV7-2 to TRBJ2-3; D is ambiguous. The CDR3 runs to 14 residues. The V end was cut by 3 bases, the J end by 0 bases, with 7 bases between. CDR1 is SGHTA and CDR2 is FQGNSA in the germline V gene. In DNA form, the CDR3 reads TGTGCCAGCAGCTTGTCCGCTAGCACAGATACGCAGTATTTT. Translating gives CASSLSASTDTQYF.

About this clonotype: As the CDR3 is not closed by the conserved phenylalanine or tryptophan, this likely results from a read error. The rearrangement links TRBV5-1 to TRBJ2-1; TRBD2 aligns across 9 bases. The germline gives CDR1 SGHRS, CDR2 YFSETQ. V lost 2 bases and J lost 7; bases outside the gene matches: 7. This CDR3 region has 15 residues. CDR3 sequence (DNA): TGCGCCAGCAGCTTTTTAGCGGGAGCCGAAAATGAGCAGTTCTTA. Translating it yields CASSFLAGAENEQFL.

This clonotype was counted between two and nine times. The chain uses TRBV6-5 and TRBJ2-7; TRBD2 matches 10 bases. V lost 5 bases to trimming and J lost 3 bases; unmatched junction nucleotides: 7. There are 15 residues in the CDR3. Germline V lookup: CDR1 MNHEY, CDR2 SVGAGI. Here the CDR3 DNA reads TGTGCCAGCAGTCCTTCTAGCGGGAGAGTCTACGAGCAGTACTTC. Amino acids: CASSPSSGRVYEQYF.

The gene calls are TRBV7-2 and TRBJ2-3; D may be TRBD2 (5 bases). V dropped 8 bases and J dropped 4 bases, with 10 bases sitting between them. The germline V gene has CDR1 SGHTA and CDR2 FQGNSA. The CDR3 totals 12 residues. The CDR3 DNA reads TGTGCCAGCCAATTGGAGGCAGATACGCAGTATTTT. Translating gives CASQLEADTQYF. The whole variable domain, remainder taken from reference TRBV7-2 and TRBJ2-3, is GAGVSQSPSNKVTEKGKDVELRCDPISGHTALYWYRQSLGQGLEFLIYFQGNSAPDKSGLPSDRFSAERTGGSVSTLTIQRTQQEDSAVYLCASQLEADTQYFGPGTRLTVL.

The V and J genes are TRBV29-1 and TRBJ2-1, with 12 bases identical to TRBD1. J was trimmed by 7 bases and V by 4 bases; bases with no gene match: 5. The CDR3 has 14 amino acids. Germline values: CDR1 SQVTM, CDR2 ANQGSEA. CDR3 sequence (DNA): TGCAGCGTTGGGGGACAGGGGGCATTTAATGAGCAGTTCTTC. This gives the protein CSVGGQGAFNEQFF.

This clonotype was recorded many times. V usage is TRBV10-3 and J usage is TRBJ2-7; a possible D gene is TRBD2 (5 bases). There are 14 residues in the CDR3. Germline-derived CDR1 and CDR2 are ENHRY and SYGVKD. Trimming removed 4 bases at V and 5 bases at J, with 15 bases between. The CDR3, as DNA: TGTGCCATCAGTGCGGGGTCCGGTGCTCACGAGCAGTACTTC. It yields the protein CAISAGSGAHEQYF.

Note on this clonotype: At one boundary the junction diverges from the germline segment, which might be a read error. The rearrangement links TRBV9 to TRBJ2-7; D is undetermined. Per germline, CDR1 SGDLS and CDR2 YYNGEE. The CDR3 totals 13 residues. This CDR3 reads CASSVDGAYEQYF. DNA of the CDR3: TGCGCCAGCAGCGTGGATGGGGCCTACGAGCAGTACTTC.

This clonotype was seen many times. In DNA form, the CDR3 reads TGTGCCAGCAGTTTATCCGCCGGACTAGTAAACATTCAGTACTTC. Residues: CASSLSAGLVNIQYF. The rearrangement links TRBV27 to TRBJ2-4, with 7 bases fitting TRBD2. V gave up 0 bases and J gave up 6 bases; unmatched junction bases: 5. This CDR3 spans 15 amino acids. Germline V lookup: CDR1 MNHEY, CDR2 SMNVEV (reference sequence).